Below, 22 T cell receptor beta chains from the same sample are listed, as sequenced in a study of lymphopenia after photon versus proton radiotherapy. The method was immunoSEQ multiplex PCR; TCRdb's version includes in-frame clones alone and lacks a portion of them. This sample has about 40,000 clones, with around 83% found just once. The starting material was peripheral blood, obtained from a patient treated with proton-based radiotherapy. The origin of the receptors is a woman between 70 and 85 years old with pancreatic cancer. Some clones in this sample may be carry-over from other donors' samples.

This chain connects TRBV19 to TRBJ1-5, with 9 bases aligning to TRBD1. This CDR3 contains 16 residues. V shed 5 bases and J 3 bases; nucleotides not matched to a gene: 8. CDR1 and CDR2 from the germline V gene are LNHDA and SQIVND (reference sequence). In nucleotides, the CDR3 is TGTGCCAGTAGTGGACAGGGGTGGACCCTCAATCAGCCCCAGCATTTT. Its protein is CASSGQGWTLNQPQHF.

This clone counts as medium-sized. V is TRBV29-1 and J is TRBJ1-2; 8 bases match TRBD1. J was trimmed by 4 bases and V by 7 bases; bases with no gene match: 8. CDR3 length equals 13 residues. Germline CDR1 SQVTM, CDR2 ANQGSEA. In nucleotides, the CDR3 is TGCAGCGGATCGGACAGGGAGGGCTATGGCTACACCTTC. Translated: CSGSDREGYGYTF.

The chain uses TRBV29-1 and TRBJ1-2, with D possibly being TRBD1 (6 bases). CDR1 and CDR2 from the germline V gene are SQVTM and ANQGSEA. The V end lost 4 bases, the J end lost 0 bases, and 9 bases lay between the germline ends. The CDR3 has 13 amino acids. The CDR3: CSVGQGTNYGYTF. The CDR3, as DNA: TGCAGCGTTGGGCAGGGGACTAACTATGGCTACACCTTC.

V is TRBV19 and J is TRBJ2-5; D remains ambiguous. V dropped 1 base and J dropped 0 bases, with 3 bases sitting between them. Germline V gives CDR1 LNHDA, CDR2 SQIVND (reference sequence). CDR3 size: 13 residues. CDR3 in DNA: TGTGCCAGTAGTATAGCGGACCAAGAGACCCAGTACTTC. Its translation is CASSIADQETQYF.

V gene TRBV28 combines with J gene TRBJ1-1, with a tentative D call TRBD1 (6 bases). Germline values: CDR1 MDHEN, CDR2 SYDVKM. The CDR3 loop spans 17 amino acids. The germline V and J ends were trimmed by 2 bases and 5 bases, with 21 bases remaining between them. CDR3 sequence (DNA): TGTGCCAGCAGTTTAAGTGCCTGGGGGCGTGATGGGACTGAAGCTTTCTTT. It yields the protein CASSLSAWGRDGTEAFF.

CDR3 bases: TGTGCCATCAGTGAGACTAGCGGAGACTACAATGAGCAGTTCTTC. The encoded protein is CAISETSGDYNEQFF. V is TRBV10-3 and J is TRBJ2-1; 8 bases agree with TRBD2. Germline CDR1 is ENHRY and CDR2 is SYGVKD. J lost 3 bases, V lost 2 bases, and 3 bases had no gene match. The CDR3 length is 15 residues.

The CDR3 coding sequence is TGTGCCACCAAATCAGATGCCGGGACAGATGAGCAGTTCTTC. This encodes CATKSDAGTDEQFF. The rearrangement joins TRBV10-3 to TRBJ2-1; 7 bases match TRBD1. Germline V gene sequence: CDR1 ENHRY, CDR2 SYGVKD. Losses at the gene ends were 10 bases for V and 8 bases for J; bases not matched to a gene: 14. The CDR3 is 14 residues long.

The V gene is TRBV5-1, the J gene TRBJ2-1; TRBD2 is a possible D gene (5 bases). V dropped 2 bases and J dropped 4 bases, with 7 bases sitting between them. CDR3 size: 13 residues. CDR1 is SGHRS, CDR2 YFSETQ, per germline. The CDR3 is CASSFAGYNEQFF. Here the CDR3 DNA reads TGCGCCAGCAGCTTCGCGGGTTACAATGAGCAGTTCTTC.

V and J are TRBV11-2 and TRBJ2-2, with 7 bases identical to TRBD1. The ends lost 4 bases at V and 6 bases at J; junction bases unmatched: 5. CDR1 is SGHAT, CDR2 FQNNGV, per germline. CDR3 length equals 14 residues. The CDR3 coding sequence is TGTGCCAGCAGCTCGCCGACAGGGCCCGGGGAGCTGTTTTTT. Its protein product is CASSSPTGPGELFF.

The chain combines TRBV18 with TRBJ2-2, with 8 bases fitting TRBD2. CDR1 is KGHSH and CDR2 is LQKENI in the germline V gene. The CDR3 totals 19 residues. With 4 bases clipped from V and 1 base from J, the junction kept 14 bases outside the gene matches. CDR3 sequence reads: CASSRKISGTSGNTGELFF. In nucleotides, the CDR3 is TGTGCCAGCTCACGTAAAATATCCGGAACTAGCGGGAACACCGGGGAGCTGTTTTTT.

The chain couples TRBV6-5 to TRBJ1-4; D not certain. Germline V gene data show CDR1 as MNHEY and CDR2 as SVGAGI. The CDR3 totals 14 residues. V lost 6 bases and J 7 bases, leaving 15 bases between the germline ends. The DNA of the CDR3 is TGTGCCAGCAGGGAAACCTACAGAACTGAAAAACTGTTTTTT. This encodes CASRETYRTEKLFF.

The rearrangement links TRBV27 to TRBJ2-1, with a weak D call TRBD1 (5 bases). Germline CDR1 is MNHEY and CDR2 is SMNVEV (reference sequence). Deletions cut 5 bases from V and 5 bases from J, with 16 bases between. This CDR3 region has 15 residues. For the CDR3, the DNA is TGTGCCAGCAGTAGCCCACAGACAGCCAACAATGAGCAGTTCTTC. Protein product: CASSSPQTANNEQFF.

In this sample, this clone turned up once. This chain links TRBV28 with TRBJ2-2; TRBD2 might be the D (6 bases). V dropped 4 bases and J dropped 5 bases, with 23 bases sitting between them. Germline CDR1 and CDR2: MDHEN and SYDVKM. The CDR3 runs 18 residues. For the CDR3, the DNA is TGTGCCAGCAGTTGGTTGGGGAATGGCGGGGTAAAAACCGGGGAGCTGTTTTTT. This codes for CASSWLGNGGVKTGELFF.

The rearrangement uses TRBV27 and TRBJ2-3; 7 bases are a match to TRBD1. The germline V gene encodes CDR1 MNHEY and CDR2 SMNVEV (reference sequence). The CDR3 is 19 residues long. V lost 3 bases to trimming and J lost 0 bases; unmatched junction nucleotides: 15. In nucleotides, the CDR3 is TGTGCCAGCAGTTTCCGATCCGGGACAGCCTCCTTAAGCACAGATACGCAGTATTTT. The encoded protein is CASSFRSGTASLSTDTQYF.

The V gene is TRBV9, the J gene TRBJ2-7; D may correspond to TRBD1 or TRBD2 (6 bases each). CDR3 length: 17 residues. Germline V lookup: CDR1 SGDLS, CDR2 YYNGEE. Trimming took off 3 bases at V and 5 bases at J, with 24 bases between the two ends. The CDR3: CASSARDGGQGRHEQYF. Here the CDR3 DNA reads TGTGCCAGCAGCGCAAGGGACGGGGGTCAGGGGAGGCACGAGCAGTACTTC. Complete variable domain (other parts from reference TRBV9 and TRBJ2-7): DSGVTQTPKHLITATGQRVTLRCSPRSGDLSVYWYQQSLDQGLQFLIQYYNGEERAKGNILERFSAQQFPDLHSELNLSSLELGDSALYFCASSARDGGQGRHEQYFGPGTRLTVT.

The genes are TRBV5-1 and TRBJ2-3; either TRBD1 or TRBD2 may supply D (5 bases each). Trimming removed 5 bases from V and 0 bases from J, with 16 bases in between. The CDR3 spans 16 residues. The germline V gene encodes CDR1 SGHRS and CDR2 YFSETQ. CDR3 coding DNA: TGCGCCAGCAGAGCCGGGACGCAGTCTAGCACAGATACGCAGTATTTT. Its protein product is CASRAGTQSSTDTQYF.

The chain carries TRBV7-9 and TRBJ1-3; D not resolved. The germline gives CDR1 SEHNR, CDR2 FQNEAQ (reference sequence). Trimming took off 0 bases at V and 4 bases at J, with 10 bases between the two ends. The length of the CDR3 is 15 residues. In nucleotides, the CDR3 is TGTGCCAGCAGCTTAGCAGGTCTCTCCGGAAACACCATATATTTT. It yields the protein CASSLAGLSGNTIYF.

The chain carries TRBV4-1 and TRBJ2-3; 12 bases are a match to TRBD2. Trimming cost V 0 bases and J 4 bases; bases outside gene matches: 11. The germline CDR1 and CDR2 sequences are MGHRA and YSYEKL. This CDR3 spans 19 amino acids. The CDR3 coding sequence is TGCGCCAGCAGCCAAGATCAGCCTAGCGGGAGGGCCCTCCCAGATACGCAGTATTTT. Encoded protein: CASSQDQPSGRALPDTQYF.

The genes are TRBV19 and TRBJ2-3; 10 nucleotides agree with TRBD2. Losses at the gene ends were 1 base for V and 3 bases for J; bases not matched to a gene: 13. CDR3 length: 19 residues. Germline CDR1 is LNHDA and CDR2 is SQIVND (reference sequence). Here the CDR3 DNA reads TGTGCCAGTAGTATAGCCCGTTTTAGCGGGAGGATCAGGACAGATACGCAGTATTTT. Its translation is CASSIARFSGRIRTDTQYF.

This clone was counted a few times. The CDR3 here is CAISEFGQYSGNTIYF. The CDR3 DNA reads TGTGCCATCAGTGAGTTTGGACAGTACTCTGGAAACACCATATATTTT. The chain combines TRBV10-3 with TRBJ1-3, with a weak D call TRBD1 (6 bases). CDR3 size: 16 residues. Germline V gene lookup returns CDR1 ENHRY and CDR2 SYGVKD. Trimming took off 1 base at V and 0 bases at J, with 10 bases between the two ends.

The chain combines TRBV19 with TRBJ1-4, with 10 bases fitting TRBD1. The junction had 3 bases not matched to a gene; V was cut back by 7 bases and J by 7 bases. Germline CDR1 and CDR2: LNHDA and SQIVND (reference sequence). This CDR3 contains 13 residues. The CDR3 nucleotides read TGTGCCAGTAATCGGGACAGGGGTGAAAAACTGTTTTTT. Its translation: CASNRDRGEKLFF.

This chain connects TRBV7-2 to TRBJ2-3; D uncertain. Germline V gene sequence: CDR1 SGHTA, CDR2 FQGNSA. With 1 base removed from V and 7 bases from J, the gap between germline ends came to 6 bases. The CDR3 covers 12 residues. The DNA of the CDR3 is TGTGCCAGCAGCTTAGTGGGATATACGCAGTATTTT. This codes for CASSLVGYTQYF.